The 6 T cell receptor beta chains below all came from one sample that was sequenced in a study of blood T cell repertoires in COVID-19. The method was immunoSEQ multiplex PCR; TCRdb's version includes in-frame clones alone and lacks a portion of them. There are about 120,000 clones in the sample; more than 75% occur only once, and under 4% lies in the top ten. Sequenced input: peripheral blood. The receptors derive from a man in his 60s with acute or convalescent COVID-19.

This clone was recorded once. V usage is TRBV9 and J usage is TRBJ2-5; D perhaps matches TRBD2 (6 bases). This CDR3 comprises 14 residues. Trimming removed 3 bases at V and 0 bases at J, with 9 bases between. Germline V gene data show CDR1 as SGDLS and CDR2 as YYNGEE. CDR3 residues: CASSGGGYQETQYF. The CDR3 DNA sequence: TGTGCCAGCAGCGGGGGAGGCTACCAAGAGACCCAGTACTTC.

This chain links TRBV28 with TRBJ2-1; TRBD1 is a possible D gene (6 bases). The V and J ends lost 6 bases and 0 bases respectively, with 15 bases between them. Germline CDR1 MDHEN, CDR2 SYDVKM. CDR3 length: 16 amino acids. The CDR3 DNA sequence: TGTGCCAGCAGGGATCCTAGGGGGAGCTCCTACAATGAGCAGTTCTTC. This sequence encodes CASRDPRGSSYNEQFF.

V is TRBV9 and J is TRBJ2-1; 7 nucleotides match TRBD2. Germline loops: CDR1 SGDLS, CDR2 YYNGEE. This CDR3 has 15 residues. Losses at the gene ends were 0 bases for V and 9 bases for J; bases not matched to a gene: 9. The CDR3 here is CASSVGGGSFSEQFF. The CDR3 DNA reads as TGTGCCAGCAGCGTAGGGGGCGGGAGCTTTAGTGAGCAGTTCTTC.

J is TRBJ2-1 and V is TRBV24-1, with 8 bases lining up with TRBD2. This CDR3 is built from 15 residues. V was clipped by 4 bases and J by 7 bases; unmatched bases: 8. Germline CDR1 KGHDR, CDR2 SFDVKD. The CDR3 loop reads CATSDSGSLTNEQFF. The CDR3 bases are TGTGCCACCAGTGACAGCGGGAGCTTGACTAATGAGCAGTTCTTC.

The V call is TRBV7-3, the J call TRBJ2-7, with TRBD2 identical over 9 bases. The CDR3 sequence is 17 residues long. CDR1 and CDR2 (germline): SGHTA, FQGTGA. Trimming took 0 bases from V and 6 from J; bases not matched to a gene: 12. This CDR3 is CASSLTGGGRAMSEQYF. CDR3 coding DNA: TGTGCCAGCAGCTTAACGGGTGGCGGGAGGGCGATGAGCGAGCAGTACTTC.

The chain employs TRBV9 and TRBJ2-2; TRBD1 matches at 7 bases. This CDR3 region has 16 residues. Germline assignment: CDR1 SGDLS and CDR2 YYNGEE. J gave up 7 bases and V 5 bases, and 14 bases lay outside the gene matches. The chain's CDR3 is CASSYGMGTADGELFF. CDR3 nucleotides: TGTGCCAGCAGTTATGGAATGGGGACAGCGGACGGGGAGCTGTTTTTT.